This T cell receptor beta chain is drawn from a study of human T cells and chemical hapten exposure. Study-wide context: Investigators sensitized roughly 2 cm by roughly 2 cm of upper inner arm skin with 2% DPC.

Losses at the gene ends were 3 bases for V and 0 bases for J; bases not matched to a gene: 9. The CDR3 loop spans 18 amino acids. From germline, CDR1 is SGHRS and CDR2 YFSETQ. The time point is: patch test 3, about 24 weeks after DPC sensitization. Treatment specified: therapeutic diphenylcyclopropenone sensitization with weekly scalp DPC. Unfractionated whole blood yielded total RNA. This clonotype was observed at least ten times. MiXCR, applied by TCRdb to the RACE reads, yields one record per CDR3 protein. The table lists under 50,000 distinct CDR3 sequences, roughly 12% of them singletons. The specimen was whole blood, collected in connection with sensitization to the hapten diphenylcyclopropenone (DPC). The V call is TRBV5-1, the J call TRBJ2-6; 7 bases fit TRBD1. This receptor was taken from a woman aged 35 to 49 with alopecia areata. Some clones in this sample may be carry-over from other donors' samples. CDR3 coding DNA: TGCGCCAGCAGCTCTCCGGGACAGCTTTCCTCTGGGGCCAACGTCCTGACTTTC. Protein sequence: CASSSPGQLSSGANVLTF. Drawing the rest from reference TRBV5-1 and TRBJ2-6, the complete variable domain is KAGVTQTPRYLIKTRGQQVTLSCSPISGHRSVSWYQQTPGQGLQFLFEYFSETQRNKGNFPGRFSGRQFSNSRSEMNVSTLELGDSALYLCASSSPGQLSSGANVLTFGAGSRLTVL.